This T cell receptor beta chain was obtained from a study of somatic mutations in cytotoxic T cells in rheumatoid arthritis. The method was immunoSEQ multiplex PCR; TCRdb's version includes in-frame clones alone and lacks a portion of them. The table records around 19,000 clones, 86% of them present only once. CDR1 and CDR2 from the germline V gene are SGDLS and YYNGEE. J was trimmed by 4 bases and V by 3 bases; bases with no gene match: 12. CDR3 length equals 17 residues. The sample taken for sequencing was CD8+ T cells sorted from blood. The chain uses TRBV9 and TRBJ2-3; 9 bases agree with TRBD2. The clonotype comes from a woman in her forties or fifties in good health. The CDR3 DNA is TGTGCCAGCAGCGACGAAGGCGCGGGGGGGCCCTCAGATACGCAGTATTTT. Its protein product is CASSDEGAGGPSDTQYF.